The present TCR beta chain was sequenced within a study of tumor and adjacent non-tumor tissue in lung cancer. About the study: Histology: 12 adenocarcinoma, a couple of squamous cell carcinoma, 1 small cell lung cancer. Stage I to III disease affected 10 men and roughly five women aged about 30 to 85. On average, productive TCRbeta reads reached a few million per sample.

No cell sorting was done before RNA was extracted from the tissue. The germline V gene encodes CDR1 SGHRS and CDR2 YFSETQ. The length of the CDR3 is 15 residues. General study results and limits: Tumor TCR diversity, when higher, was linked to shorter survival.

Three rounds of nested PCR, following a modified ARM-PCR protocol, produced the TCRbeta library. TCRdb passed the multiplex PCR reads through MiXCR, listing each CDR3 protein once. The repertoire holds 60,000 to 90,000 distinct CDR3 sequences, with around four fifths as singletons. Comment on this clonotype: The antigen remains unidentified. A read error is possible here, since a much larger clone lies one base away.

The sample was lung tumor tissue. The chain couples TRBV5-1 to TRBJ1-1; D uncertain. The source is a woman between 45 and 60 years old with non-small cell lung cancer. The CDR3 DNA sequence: TGCACCAGCAGCTGGCTATCCGGCATGAACACTGAAGCTTTCTTT. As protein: CTSSWLSGMNTEAFF.